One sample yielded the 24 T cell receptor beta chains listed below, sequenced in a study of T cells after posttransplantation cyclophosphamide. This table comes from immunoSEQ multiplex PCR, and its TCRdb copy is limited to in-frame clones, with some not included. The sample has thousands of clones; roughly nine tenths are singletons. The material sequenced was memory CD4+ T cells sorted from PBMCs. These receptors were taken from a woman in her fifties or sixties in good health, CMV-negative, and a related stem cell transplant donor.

The CDR3 is CASSSLGRRTGELFF. CDR3 sequence (DNA): TGTGCCAGCAGCTCCCTGGGGCGCCGCACCGGGGAGCTGTTTTTT. This chain connects TRBV11-2 to TRBJ2-2; D may be TRBD1 (5 bases). Germline-derived CDR1 and CDR2 are SGHAT and FQNNGV. The CDR3 contains 15 residues. Trimming pared 4 bases from V and 4 bases from J, leaving 13 bases between.

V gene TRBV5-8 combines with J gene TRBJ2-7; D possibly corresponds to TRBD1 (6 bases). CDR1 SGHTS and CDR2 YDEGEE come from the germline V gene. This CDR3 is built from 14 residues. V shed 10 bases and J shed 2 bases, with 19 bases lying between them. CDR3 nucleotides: TGTGCCGGGAACAGGGTCCCTGGGGCCTACGAGCAGTACGTC. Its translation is CAGNRVPGAYEQYV.

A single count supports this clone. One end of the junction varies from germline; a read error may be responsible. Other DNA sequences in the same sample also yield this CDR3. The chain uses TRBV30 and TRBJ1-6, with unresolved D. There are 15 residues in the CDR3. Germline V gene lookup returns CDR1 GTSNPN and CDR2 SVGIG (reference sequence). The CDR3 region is CAWSPLSSYNSPLHF. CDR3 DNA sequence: TGTGCCTGGAGTCCCCTGAGCTCCTATAATTCCCCCCTCCACTTT.

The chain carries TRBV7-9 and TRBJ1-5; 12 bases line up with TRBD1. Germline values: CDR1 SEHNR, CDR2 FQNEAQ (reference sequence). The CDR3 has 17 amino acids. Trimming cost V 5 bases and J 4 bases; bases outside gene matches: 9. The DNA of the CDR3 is TGTGCCAGCAGCGGACCCGGGACAGGGGGCCTAAATCAGCCCCAGCATTTT. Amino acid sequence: CASSGPGTGGLNQPQHF.

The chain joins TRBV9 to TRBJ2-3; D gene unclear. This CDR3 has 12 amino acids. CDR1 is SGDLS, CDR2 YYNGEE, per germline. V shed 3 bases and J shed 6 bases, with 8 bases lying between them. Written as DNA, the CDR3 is TGTGCCAGCAGCGGTGGTCGGGATACGCAGTATTTT. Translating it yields CASSGGRDTQYF.

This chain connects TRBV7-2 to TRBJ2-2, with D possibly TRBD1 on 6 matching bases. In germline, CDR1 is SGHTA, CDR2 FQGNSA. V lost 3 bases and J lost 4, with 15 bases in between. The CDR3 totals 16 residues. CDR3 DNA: TGTGCCAGCAGCTTGGGGGCAGGGCGGGCCACCGGGGAGCTGTTTTTT. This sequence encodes CASSLGAGRATGELFF.

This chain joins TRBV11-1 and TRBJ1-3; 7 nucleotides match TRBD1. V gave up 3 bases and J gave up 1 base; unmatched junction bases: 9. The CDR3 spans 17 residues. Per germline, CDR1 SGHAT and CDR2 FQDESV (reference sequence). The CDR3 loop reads CASSLGGQALSGNTIYF. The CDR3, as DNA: TGTGCCAGCAGCTTGGGAGGACAGGCCTTATCTGGAAACACCATATATTTT.

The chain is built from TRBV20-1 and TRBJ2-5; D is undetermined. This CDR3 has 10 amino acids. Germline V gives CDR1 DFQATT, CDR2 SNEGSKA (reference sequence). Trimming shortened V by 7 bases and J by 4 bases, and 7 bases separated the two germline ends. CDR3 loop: CSGFRETQYF. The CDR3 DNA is TGCAGTGGGTTTAGAGAGACCCAGTACTTC.

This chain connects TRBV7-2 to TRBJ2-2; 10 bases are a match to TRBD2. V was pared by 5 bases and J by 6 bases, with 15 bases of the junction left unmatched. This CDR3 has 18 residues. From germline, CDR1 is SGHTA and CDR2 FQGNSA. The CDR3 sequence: CASSPIRQLAGWAGELFF. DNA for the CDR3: TGTGCCAGCAGCCCAATTCGACAACTAGCGGGGTGGGCCGGGGAGCTGTTTTTT.

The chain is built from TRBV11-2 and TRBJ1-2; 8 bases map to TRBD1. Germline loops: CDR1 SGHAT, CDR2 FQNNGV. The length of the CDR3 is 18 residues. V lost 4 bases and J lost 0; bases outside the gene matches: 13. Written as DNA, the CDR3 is TGTGCCAGCAGCTCCCAAATCGTCGGGACAGGTTCTAACTATGGCTACACCTTC. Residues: CASSSQIVGTGSNYGYTF.

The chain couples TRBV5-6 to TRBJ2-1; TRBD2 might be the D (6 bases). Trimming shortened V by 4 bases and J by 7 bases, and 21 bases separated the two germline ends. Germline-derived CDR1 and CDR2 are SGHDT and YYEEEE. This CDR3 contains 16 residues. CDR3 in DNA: TGTGCCAGCAGCCTACCCGGGGTAGGGGCGGGGAATGAGCAGTTCTTC. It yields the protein CASSLPGVGAGNEQFF.

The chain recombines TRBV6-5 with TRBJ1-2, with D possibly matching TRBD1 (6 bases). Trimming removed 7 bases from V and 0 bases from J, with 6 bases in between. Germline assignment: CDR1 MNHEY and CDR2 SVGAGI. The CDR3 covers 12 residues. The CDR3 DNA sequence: TGTGCCAGCAAGGGGGCTAACTATGGCTACACCTTC. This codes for CASKGANYGYTF.

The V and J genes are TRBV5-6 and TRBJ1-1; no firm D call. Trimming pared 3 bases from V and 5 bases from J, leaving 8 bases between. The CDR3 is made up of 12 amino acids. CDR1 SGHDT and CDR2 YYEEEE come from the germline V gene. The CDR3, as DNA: TGTGCCAGCAGCTACTTAACGACTGAAGCTTTCTTT. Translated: CASSYLTTEAFF. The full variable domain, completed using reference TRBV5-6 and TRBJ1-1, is DAGVTQSPTHLIKTRGQQVTLRCSPKSGHDTVSWYQQALGQGPQFIFQYYEEEERQRGNFPDRFSGHQFPNYSSELNVNALLLGDSALYLCASSYLTTEAFFGQGTRLTVV.

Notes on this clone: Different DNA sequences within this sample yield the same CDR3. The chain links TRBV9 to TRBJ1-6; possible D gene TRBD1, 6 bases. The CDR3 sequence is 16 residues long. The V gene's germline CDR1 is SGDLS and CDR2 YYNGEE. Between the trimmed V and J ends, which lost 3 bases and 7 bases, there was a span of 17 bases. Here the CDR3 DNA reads TGTGCCAGCAGCGCCCGGGAACAGGGAAGAAATTCACCCCTCCACTTT. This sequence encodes CASSAREQGRNSPLHF.

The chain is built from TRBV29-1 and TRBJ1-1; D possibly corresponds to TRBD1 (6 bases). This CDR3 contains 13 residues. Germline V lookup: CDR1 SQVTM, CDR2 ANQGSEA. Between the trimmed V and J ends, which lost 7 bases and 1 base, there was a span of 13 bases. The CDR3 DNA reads TGCAGCGGGAAACAGGGCCAGAACACTGAAGCTTTCTTT. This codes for CSGKQGQNTEAFF.

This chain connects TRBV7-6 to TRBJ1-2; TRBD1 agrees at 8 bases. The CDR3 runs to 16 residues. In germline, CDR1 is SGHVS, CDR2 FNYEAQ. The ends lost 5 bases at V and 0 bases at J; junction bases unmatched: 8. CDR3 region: CASSPRTGTANYGYTF. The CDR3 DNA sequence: TGTGCCAGCAGCCCTCGGACAGGGACCGCTAACTATGGCTACACCTTC.

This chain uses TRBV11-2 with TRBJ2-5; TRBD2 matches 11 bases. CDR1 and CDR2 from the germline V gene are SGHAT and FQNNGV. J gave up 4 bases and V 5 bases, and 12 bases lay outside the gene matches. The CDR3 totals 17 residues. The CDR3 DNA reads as TGTGCCAGCAGCCTCACCCTACTAGCGGGAGTTCTAGAGACCCAGTACTTC. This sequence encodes CASSLTLLAGVLETQYF. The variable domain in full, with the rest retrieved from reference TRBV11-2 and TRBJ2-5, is EAGVAQSPRYKIIEKRQSVAFWCNPISGHATLYWYQQILGQGPKLLIQFQNNGVVDDSQLPKDRFSAERLKGVDSTLKIQPAKLEDSAVYLCASSLTLLAGVLETQYFGPGTRLLVL.

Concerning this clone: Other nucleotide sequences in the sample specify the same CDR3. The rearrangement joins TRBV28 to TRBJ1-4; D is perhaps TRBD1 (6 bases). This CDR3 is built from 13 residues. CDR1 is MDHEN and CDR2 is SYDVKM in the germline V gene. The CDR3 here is CAGKGGGGEKLFF. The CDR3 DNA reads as TGTGCTGGCAAGGGGGGGGGCGGTGAAAAACTGTTTTTT.

The CDR3 loop is CASSRTGEIRGSPLHF. The CDR3 bases are TGTGCCAGCTCACGGACAGGGGAGATAAGGGGTTCACCCCTCCACTTT. The chain recombines TRBV18 with TRBJ1-6; 9 bases match TRBD1. This CDR3 is 16 amino acids long. CDR1 and CDR2 from the germline V gene are KGHSH and LQKENI. V dropped 4 bases and J dropped 9; count of bases not matched to a gene: 10.

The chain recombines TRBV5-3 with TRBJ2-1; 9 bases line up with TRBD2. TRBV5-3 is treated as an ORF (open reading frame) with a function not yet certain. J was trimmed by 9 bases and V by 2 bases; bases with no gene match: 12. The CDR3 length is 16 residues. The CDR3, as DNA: TGTGCCAGAAGCTTTGCGCGGGGGGGCGGAGGGGGTGAGCAGTTCTTC. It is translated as CARSFARGGGGGEQFF.

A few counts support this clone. The CDR3 nucleotides are TGTGCCAGCAGCACCTACAGGGGGCGGGCTTACAATGAGCAGTTCTTC. Translated, it gives CASSTYRGRAYNEQFF. V and J are TRBV7-3 and TRBJ2-1; 9 bases agree with TRBD1. The V gene end was trimmed by 5 bases and the J gene end by 4 bases; junction bases not matched to a gene: 9. This CDR3 is built from 16 residues. Germline CDR1 SGHTA, CDR2 FQGTGA.

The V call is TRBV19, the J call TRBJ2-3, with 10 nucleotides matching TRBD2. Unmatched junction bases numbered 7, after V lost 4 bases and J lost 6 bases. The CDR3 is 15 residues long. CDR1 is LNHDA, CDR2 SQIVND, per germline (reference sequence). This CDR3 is CASSRQRGGRDTQYF. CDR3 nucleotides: TGTGCCAGTAGTAGACAGCGGGGGGGCCGGGATACGCAGTATTTT.

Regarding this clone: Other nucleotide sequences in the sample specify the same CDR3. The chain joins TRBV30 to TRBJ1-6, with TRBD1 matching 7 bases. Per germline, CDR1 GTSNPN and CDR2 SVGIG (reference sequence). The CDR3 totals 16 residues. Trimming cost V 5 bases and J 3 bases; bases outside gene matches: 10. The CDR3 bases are TGTGCCTGGGGGGGGACAGCTAGGCGCTATAATTCACCCCTCCACTTT. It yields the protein CAWGGTARRYNSPLHF.

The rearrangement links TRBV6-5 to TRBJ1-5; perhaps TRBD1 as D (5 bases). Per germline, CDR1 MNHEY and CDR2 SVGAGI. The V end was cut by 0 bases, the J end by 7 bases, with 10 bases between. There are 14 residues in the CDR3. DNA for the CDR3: TGTGCCAGCAGTTACTCGACGGGGGTCCAGCCCCAGCATTTT. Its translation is CASSYSTGVQPQHF.